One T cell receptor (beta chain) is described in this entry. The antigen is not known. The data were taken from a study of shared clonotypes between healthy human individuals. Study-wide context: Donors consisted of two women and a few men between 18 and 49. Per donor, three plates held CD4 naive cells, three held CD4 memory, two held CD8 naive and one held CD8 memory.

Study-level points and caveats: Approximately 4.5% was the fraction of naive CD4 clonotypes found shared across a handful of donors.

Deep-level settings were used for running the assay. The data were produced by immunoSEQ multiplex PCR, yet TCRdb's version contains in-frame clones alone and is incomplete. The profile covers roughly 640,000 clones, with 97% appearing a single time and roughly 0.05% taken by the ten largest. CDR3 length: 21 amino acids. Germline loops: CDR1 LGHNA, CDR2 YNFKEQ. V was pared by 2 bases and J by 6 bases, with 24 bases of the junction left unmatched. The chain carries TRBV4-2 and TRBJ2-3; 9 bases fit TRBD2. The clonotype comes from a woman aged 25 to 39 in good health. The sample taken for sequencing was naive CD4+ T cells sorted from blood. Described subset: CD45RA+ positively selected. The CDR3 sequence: CASSQRGYRDRGLANKDTQYF. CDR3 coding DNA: TGTGCCAGCAGCCAAAGAGGGTACAGGGACCGCGGACTAGCGAATAAGGATACGCAGTATTTT.